Listed below are T cell receptor beta chains from one sample, sequenced in a study of radiation and T cells in renal cell carcinoma. Some clones are missing from TCRdb's copy, which holds only in-frame ones; the method was immunoSEQ multiplex PCR. The table shows roughly 130,000 clones, with approximately 90% occurring only once. The source material was blood, sampled from a patient whose treatment included radiotherapy and nephrectomy. The receptors here all came from a woman between 70 and 85 years old with renal cell carcinoma. Each CDR3 is given with its conserved first and last residue. D genes are given only for firm matches.

V gene	D gene	J gene	CDR3 protein	CDR3 DNA
TRBV7-2	.	TRBJ2-1	CASSLASGDSSYNEQFF	TGTGCCAGCAGCTTAGCGAGCGGGGACAGCTCCTACAATGAGCAGTTCTTC
TRBV27	TRBD1	TRBJ1-2	CASSTTRTGSGYTF	TGTGCCAGCAGTACCACCAGGACAGGGTCTGGGTACACCTTC
TRBV7-2	TRBD1	TRBJ2-5	CASREDRQGGYETQYF	TGTGCCAGCAGAGAAGACCGACAGGGGGGTTATGAGACCCAGTACTTC
TRBV6-1	.	TRBJ2-1	CASKKQSYNEQFF	TGTGCCAGTAAAAAGCAATCCTACAATGAGCAGTTCTTC
TRBV5-4	.	TRBJ2-3	CASSLAGRGLRTDTQYF	TGTGCCAGCAGCTTGGCGGGGCGGGGTCTGCGGACAGATACGCAGTATTTT
TRBV7-3	.	TRBJ2-7	CASRRQISSYEQYF	TGTGCCAGCAGGCGACAGATCAGCTCCTACGAGCAGTACTTC
TRBV15	.	TRBJ2-7	CATSRETYEQYF	TGTGCCACCAGCAGGGAAACCTACGAGCAGTACTTC
TRBV6-5	.	TRBJ1-6	CASSGTTGNSPLHF	TGTGCCAGCAGTGGGACAACCGGTAATTCACCCCTCCACTTT
TRBV27	.	TRBJ1-6	CASSLFPWSGSPLHF	TGTGCCAGCAGTTTATTCCCTTGGTCGGGTTCACCCCTCCACTTT
TRBV19	TRBD1	TRBJ1-2	CASRPGQGFTNYGYTF	TGTGCCAGTAGGCCGGGACAGGGCTTCACTAACTATGGCTACACCTTC
TRBV27	.	TRBJ2-1	CASSLAGANNEQFF	TGTGCCAGCAGTTTGGCGGGGGCCAACAATGAGCAGTTCTTC